This TCR beta chain was obtained from a study of T cell changes during pregnancy in multiple sclerosis. V lost 3 bases to trimming and J lost 4 bases, with 13 bases between them. Germline V gene lookup returns CDR1 SGHRS and CDR2 YFSETQ. The CDR3 has 14 amino acids. To note about this clone: Other DNA sequences in the sample encode the same CDR3.

Here immunoSEQ multiplex PCR was the method, and the copy in TCRdb shows in-frame clones only, minus some. The repertoire includes 55,000 or so clones, about nine tenths of them detected once, and 0.64% sits in the top ten. The material sequenced was CD4+ T cells from peripheral blood mononuclear cells, taken after pregnancy. This TCR was recovered from a female donor with multiple sclerosis, enrolled in a pregnancy study. This chain connects TRBV5-1 to TRBJ1-2; no clear D gene. CDR3 sequence (DNA): TGCGCCAGCAGCTCCCTAGGCAGCAGCTATGGCTACACCTTC. This gives the protein CASSSLGSSYGYTF.